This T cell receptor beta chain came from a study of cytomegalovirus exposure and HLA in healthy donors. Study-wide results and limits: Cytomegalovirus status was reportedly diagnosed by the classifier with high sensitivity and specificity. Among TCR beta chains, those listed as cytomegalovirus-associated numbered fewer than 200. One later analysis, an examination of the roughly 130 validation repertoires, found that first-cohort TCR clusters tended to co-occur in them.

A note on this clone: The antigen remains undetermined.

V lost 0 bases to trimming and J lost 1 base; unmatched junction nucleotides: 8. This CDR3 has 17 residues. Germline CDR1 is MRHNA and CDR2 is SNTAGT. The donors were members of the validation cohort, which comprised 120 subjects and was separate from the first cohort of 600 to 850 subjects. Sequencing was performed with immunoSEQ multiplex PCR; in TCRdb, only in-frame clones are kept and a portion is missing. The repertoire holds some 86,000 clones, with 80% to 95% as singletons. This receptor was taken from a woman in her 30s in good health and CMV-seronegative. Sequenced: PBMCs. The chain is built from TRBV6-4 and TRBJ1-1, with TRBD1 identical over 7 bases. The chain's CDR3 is CASSDSNTGATNTEAFF. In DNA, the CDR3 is TGTGCCAGCAGTGACTCGAACACAGGGGCAACGAACACTGAAGCTTTCTTT.